This T cell receptor (beta chain) was documented in a study of tumor and adjacent non-tumor tissue in lung cancer. Looking at the study overall: The cohort had roughly 11 adenocarcinoma, a couple of squamous cell and 1 small cell patients. Each sample yielded 3.9 million or so productive TCRbeta reads on average. Study findings and constraints: Significantly higher TCR diversity was found in tumor than normal lung.

The template was RNA from unsorted bulk tissue. More than 3 cm separated this lung sample from the edge of the tumor. Donors were chemotherapy-naive, newly diagnosed lung cancer surgical patients in China, August–late 2014. V lost 5 bases and J lost 2, with 16 bases in between. The CDR3 consists of 16 residues. Three rounds of nested PCR, following a modified ARM-PCR protocol, produced the TCRbeta library. TCRdb redid the calling of the multiplex PCR reads with MiXCR, one entry per CDR3 protein. This table holds more than 85,000 distinct CDR3 sequences, about 64% found once. This clonotype has at least ten counts. Its specificity is not known.

The specimen sequenced was distant non-tumor lung tissue. This chain joins TRBV12-3 or TRBV12-4 and TRBJ2-4, with D tentatively TRBD1 (6 bases). This clonotype was sampled from a man between 60 and 75 years old with non-small cell lung cancer. CDR3 DNA: TGTGCCAGCAGTCTCGACAGGTTGGGATCCAAAAACATTCAGTACTTC. Encoded protein: CASSLDRLGSKNIQYF.